The 17 T cell receptor beta chains in this list originate from one sample, sequenced in a study of blood T cell repertoires in COVID-19 (TCRdb year 2020). The library was prepared using the immunoSEQ multiplex PCR assay. This immuneACCESS table, as held by TCRdb, lists in-frame sequences with V and J called but not all clones. Of the missing ones, under half trace to an unresolved V gene in checked studies; the others have no known cause. The sample contains roughly 100,000 clones, 84% of them found a single time. 13% to 15% of the sample comes from the top ten. The material sequenced was peripheral blood. These receptor sequences come from a woman aged 60-75 years with acute or convalescent COVID-19.

The V call is TRBV3-1 (or the pseudogene TRBV3-2), the J call TRBJ2-1, with 10 bases matching TRBD2. CDR1 is LGHDT, CDR2 YNNKEL, per germline (reference sequence). CDR3 size: 16 residues. V shed 3 bases, J shed 5 bases, and the junction held 7 bases outside the gene matches. The CDR3 region is CASSHSSSGGHNEQFF. CDR3 nucleotide sequence: TGTGCCAGCAGCCATTCTTCTAGCGGGGGCCACAATGAGCAGTTCTTC.

The rearrangement links TRBV10-2 to TRBJ2-3; 9 bases agree with TRBD2. The CDR3 totals 14 residues. Germline-derived CDR1 and CDR2 are WSHSY and SAAADI. Trimming at V came to 9 bases and at J to 0 bases, leaving 4 bases not matched to a gene. The CDR3 sequence is CASQRGVSTDTQYF. The CDR3 nucleotides read TGCGCCAGTCAGCGGGGGGTTAGCACAGATACGCAGTATTTT.

The chain carries TRBV7-9 and TRBJ2-5; D call uncertain. With 5 bases removed from V and 2 bases from J, the gap between germline ends came to 6 bases. Looked up from germline, CDR1 is SEHNR and CDR2 is FQNEAQ (reference sequence). The CDR3 totals 12 residues. The CDR3 protein is CASSGRQETQYF. DNA of the CDR3: TGTGCCAGCAGCGGGCGACAAGAGACCCAGTACTTC.

This clone was seen just once. This rearrangement joins TRBV7-6 to TRBJ2-7; 8 nucleotides align to TRBD1. The CDR3 length is 15 residues. With 2 bases clipped from V and 5 bases from J, the junction kept 8 bases outside the gene matches. Germline-derived CDR1 and CDR2 are SGHVS and FNYEAQ. The CDR3 loop reads CASSLTGQGENEQYF. CDR3 nucleotide sequence: TGTGCCAGCAGCTTAACTGGACAGGGCGAGAACGAGCAGTACTTC.

The chain couples TRBV7-9 to TRBJ2-3; D possibly corresponds to TRBD1 (5 bases). In germline, CDR1 is SEHNR, CDR2 FQNEAQ (reference sequence). V was shortened by 5 bases and J by 4 bases, with 13 bases between the two germline ends. This CDR3 has 14 residues. CDR3 nucleotide sequence: TGTGCCAGCAGCACATTAGGGGCCCCAGATACGCAGTATTTT. This encodes CASSTLGAPDTQYF.

This clone was counted a single time. The gene calls are TRBV11-3 and TRBJ2-1; 9 bases line up with TRBD2. Germline loops: CDR1 SGHNT, CDR2 YENEEA. Trimming cost V 4 bases and J 3 bases; bases outside gene matches: 1. The CDR3 length is 14 residues. In DNA, the CDR3 is TGTGCCAGCAGCTCTAGCGGGGACTACAATGAGCAGTTCTTC. Its protein is CASSSSGDYNEQFF. Full variable domain (remainder filled in from reference TRBV11-3 and TRBJ2-1): EAGVVQSPRYKIIEKKQPVAFWCNPISGHNTLYWYLQNLGQGPELLIRYENEEAVDDSQLPKDRFSAERLKGVDSTLKIQPAELGDSAVYLCASSSSGDYNEQFFGPGTRLTVL.

This rearrangement joins TRBV24-1 to TRBJ2-1; 8 bases are shared with TRBD1. The CDR3 totals 16 residues. Germline values: CDR1 KGHDR, CDR2 SFDVKD. V shed 4 bases, J shed 0 bases, and the junction held 4 bases outside the gene matches. Here the CDR3 DNA reads TGTGCCACCAGTGACCCAACAGGGGGCTCCTACAATGAGCAGTTCTTC. As protein: CATSDPTGGSYNEQFF.

This chain uses TRBV12-5 with TRBJ2-1; TRBD1 matches 9 bases. Trimming at V came to 6 bases and at J to 1 base, leaving 7 bases not matched to a gene. The CDR3 is made up of 16 amino acids. Germline-derived CDR1 and CDR2 are LGHNT and FRNRAP. Here the CDR3 reads CASGDNRGRSYNEQFF. CDR3 nucleotides: TGTGCTAGTGGAGATAACAGGGGGCGATCCTACAATGAGCAGTTCTTC. Looking up the rest from reference TRBV12-5 and TRBJ2-1 gives the full variable domain: DARVTQTPRHKVTEMGQEVTMRCQPILGHNTVFWYRQTMMQGLELLAYFRNRAPLDDSGMPKDRFSAEMPDATLATLKIQPSEPRDSAVYFCASGDNRGRSYNEQFFGPGTRLTVL.

CDR3 residues: CASSLGQGADEQYF. The CDR3, as DNA: TGTGCCAGCAGCTTGGGACAGGGGGCGGATGAGCAGTACTTC. The chain links TRBV7-9 to TRBJ2-7; 12 nucleotides agree with TRBD1. The CDR3 length is 14 residues. Germline lookup yields CDR1 SEHNR and CDR2 FQNEAQ (reference sequence). V trimming: 3 bases; J trimming: 7 bases; junction bases outside the gene matches: 4.

This chain uses TRBV27 with TRBJ1-2; TRBD1 matches 9 bases. The germline V gene has CDR1 MNHEY and CDR2 SMNVEV (reference sequence). This CDR3 spans 13 amino acids. J lost 6 bases, V lost 4 bases, and 3 bases had no gene match. The chain's CDR3 is CASSSTGGNGYTF. The CDR3 DNA reads as TGTGCCAGCAGTTCGACAGGGGGTAATGGCTACACCTTC.

The chain employs TRBV3-1 (or the pseudogene TRBV3-2) and TRBJ2-3, with unresolved D. Trimming cost V 0 bases and J 1 base, with 8 bases left between them. Looked up from germline, CDR1 is LGHDT and CDR2 is YNNKEL (reference sequence). The CDR3 totals 15 residues. The CDR3 bases are TGTGCCAGCAGCCAAGATTTGTATGGCACAGATACGCAGTATTTT. Translating it yields CASSQDLYGTDTQYF.

The V and J genes are TRBV18 and TRBJ1-3, with 8 bases matching TRBD1. V was pared by 5 bases and J by 0 bases, with 6 bases of the junction left unmatched. This CDR3 is 16 amino acids long. CDR1 is KGHSH and CDR2 is LQKENI in the germline V gene. The CDR3 region has the DNA TGTGCCAGCTCAATCGACAGGGGTTCCTCTGGAAACACCATATATTTT. It codes for CASSIDRGSSGNTIYF.

The rearrangement joins TRBV4-1 to TRBJ1-1, with a possible D match to TRBD1 (5 bases). V gave up 0 bases and J gave up 3 bases, with 11 bases separating them. Germline lookup yields CDR1 MGHRA and CDR2 YSYEKL. This CDR3 has 15 residues. The CDR3: CASSQESSRDTEAFF. CDR3 in DNA: TGCGCCAGCAGCCAAGAGTCGAGCAGGGACACTGAAGCTTTCTTT.

The chain uses TRBV19 and TRBJ1-2; 9 positions agree with TRBD1. J was trimmed by 8 bases and V by 9 bases; bases with no gene match: 19. The CDR3 covers 16 residues. Germline V CDR1 and CDR2: LNHDA, SQIVND (reference sequence). CDR3 nucleotides: TGTGCCAGCATCTCCGAAGGGACAGGGCGGCCGGGAGGCTACACCTTC. Translated: CASISEGTGRPGGYTF.

The genes are TRBV5-1 and TRBJ2-2, with 13 bases identical to TRBD2. The CDR3 totals 17 residues. V lost 4 bases, J lost 4 bases, and 7 bases stayed unmatched. CDR1 and CDR2 (germline): SGHRS, YFSETQ. CDR3 sequence reads: CASSPGLAGFATGELFF. The CDR3 region has the DNA TGCGCCAGCAGCCCGGGACTAGCGGGGTTCGCCACCGGGGAGCTGTTTTTT.

In this sample, this clone turned up once. This chain links TRBV2 with TRBJ1-4; 8 positions agree with TRBD1. The CDR3 extends over 15 amino acids. V lost 5 bases to trimming and J lost 7 bases; unmatched junction nucleotides: 9. In germline, CDR1 is SNHLY, CDR2 FYNNEI. CDR3 bases: TGTGCCAGCAGTCCCAGGGGGCTGGAGGTTGAAAAACTGTTTTTT. Translation gives CASSPRGLEVEKLFF.

Comments on this clone: At one of its ends the junction is not consistent with the germline gene, which may arise from a read error. The V call is TRBV7-2, the J call TRBJ2-1, with 9 bases identical to TRBD2. Per the germline V gene, CDR1 is SGHTA and CDR2 is FQGNSA. The CDR3 is made up of 19 amino acids. CDR3 protein: CASSLAGTSHTSSYNEQFF. The CDR3 DNA reads as TGTGCCAGCAGCCTAGCCGGGACTAGCCATACCAGCTCCTACAATGAGCAGTTCTTC.